This entry features one T cell receptor beta chain sequence. Sequenced by immunoSEQ multiplex PCR; TCRdb stores in-frame clones only, minus some. This sample has a few hundred thousand clones, with more than 80% found just once. This sample is drawn from a study of blood T cell repertoires in COVID-19. About the research overall: Sites across the United States, Italy and Spain contributed samples from acute and convalescent COVID-19.

The CDR3 has 14 residues. From germline, CDR1 is SNHLY and CDR2 FYNNEI. The junction had 3 bases not matched to a gene; V was cut back by 8 bases and J by 4 bases. The rearrangement uses TRBV2 and TRBJ2-1; 12 nucleotides agree with TRBD2. This clonotype originated in a man between 18 and 35 years old who had recovered from COVID-19. The sample was peripheral blood. In DNA, the CDR3 is TGTGCCAGCCGACTAGCGGGAGTTTACAATGAGCAGTTCTTC. Encoded protein: CASRLAGVYNEQFF.